The following is a T cell receptor beta chain sequence with its context. In the authors' workflow: Amplifying reference gene primers gave estimates of nucleated cell counts. Libraries were prepared by immunoSEQ multiplex PCR; TCRdb keeps only in-frame clonotypes and omits some of them. That table supplies the V and J calls and clone size; D and trimming were determined from the DNA. The sample lists 100,000 to 150,000 clones, roughly four fifths occurring once. The CDR3 is 14 amino acids. Germline CDR1 is SGHAT and CDR2 is FQNNGV. V lost 5 bases, J lost 3 bases, and 11 bases lay in between. This entry comes from a study of blood T cell repertoires in COVID-19.

V and J are TRBV11-2 and TRBJ2-1, with D perhaps matching TRBD2 (6 bases). This receptor was obtained from a man in his forties with acute COVID-19. The sample consisted of PBMCs or T cells enriched from blood (not recorded which). CDR3 nucleotide sequence: TGTGCCAGCAGCGCACGGCGGGACTACAATGAGCAGTTCTTC. The encoded protein is CASSARRDYNEQFF.